This T cell receptor beta chain stems from a study of T cell repertoires in cytomegalovirus infection. Study overall: Public signatures in TCR beta pointed to CMV infection and matching HLA type.

MiXCR, run by TCRdb on the reads, gives a single entry per CDR3 protein. The sample consists of about 480,000 distinct CDR3 sequences, about 33% of them appearing once. Regarding this clonotype: The antigen remains unidentified.

This CDR3 has 12 residues. The germline V gene has CDR1 SGHTA and CDR2 FQGNSA. Trimming took 3 bases from V and 7 from J, leaving 9 bases between them. Findings of the study overall: It was HLA-C-restricted CMV-specific TCR beta clonotypes that dominated the response ex vivo. Public TCR beta family frequency separated CMV-and-HLA carriers, including in an independent cohort.

The chain employs TRBV7-2 and TRBJ1-2; tentative D call: TRBD1 (5 bases). This clonotype originated in a human donor in good health (CMV status not recorded). Some clones in this sample may be carry-over from other donors' samples. The sequencing used cultured PBMCs, collected from culture after CMV antigen stimulation. CDR3 DNA sequence: TGTGCCAGCAGCTTCGGGGACTCTGGCTACACCTTC. As protein: CASSFGDSGYTF.